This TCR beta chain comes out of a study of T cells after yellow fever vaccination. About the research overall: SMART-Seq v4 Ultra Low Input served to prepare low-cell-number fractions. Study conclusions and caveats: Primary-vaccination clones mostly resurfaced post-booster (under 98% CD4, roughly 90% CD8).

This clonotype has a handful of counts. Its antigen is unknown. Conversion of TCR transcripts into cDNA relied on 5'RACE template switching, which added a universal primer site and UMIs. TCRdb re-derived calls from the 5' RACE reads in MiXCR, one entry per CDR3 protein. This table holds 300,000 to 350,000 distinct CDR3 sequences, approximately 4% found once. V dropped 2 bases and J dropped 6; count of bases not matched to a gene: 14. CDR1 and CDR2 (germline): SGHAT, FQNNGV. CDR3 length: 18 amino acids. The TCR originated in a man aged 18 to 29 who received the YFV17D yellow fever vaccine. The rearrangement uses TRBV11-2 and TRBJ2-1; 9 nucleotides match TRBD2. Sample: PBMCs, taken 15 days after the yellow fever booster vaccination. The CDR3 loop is CASSLSYGERGDINEQFF. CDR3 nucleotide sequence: TGTGCCAGCAGCTTATCTTACGGGGAGCGGGGGGACATCAATGAGCAGTTCTTC. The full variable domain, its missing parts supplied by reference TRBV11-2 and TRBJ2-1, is EAGVAQSPRYKIIEKRQSVAFWCNPISGHATLYWYQQILGQGPKLLIQFQNNGVVDDSQLPKDRFSAERLKGVDSTLKIQPAKLEDSAVYLCASSLSYGERGDINEQFFGPGTRLTVL.